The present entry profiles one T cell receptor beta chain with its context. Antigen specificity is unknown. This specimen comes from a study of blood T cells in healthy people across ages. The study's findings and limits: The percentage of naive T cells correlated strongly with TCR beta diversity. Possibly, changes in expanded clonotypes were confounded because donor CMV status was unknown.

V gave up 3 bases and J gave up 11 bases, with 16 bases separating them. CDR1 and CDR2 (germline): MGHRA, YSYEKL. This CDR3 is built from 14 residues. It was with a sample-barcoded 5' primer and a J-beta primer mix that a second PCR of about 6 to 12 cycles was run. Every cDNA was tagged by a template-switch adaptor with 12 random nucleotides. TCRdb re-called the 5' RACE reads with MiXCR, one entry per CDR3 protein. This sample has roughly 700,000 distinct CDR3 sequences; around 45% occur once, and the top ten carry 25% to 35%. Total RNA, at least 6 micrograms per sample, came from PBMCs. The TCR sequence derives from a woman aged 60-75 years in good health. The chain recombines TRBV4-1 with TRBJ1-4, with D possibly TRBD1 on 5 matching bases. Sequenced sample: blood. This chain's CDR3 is CASSHRDRGEKLFF. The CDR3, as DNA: TGCGCCAGCAGCCACCGGGACCGAGGTGAGAAACTGTTTTTT.